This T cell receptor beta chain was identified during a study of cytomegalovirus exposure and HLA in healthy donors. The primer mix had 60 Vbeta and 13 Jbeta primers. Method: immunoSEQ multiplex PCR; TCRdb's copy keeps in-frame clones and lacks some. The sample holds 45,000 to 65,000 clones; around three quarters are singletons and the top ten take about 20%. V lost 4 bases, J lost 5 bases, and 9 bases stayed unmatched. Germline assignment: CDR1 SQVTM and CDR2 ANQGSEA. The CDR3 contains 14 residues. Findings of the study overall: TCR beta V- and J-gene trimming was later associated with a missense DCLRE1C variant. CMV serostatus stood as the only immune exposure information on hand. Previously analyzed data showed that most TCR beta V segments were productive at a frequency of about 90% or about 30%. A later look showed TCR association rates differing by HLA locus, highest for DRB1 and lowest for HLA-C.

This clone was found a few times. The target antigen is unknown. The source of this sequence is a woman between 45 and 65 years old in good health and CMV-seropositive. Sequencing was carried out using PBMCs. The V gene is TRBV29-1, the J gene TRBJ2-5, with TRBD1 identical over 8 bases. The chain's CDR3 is CSVAPGQARETQYF. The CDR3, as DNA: TGCAGCGTTGCTCCGGGACAGGCTAGGGAGACCCAGTACTTC. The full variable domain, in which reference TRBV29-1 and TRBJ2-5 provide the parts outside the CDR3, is SAVISQKPSRDICQRGTSLTIQCQVDSQVTMMFWYRQQPGQSLTLIATANQGSEATYESGFVIDKFPISRPNLTFSTLTVSNMSPEDSSIYLCSVAPGQARETQYFGPGTRLLVL.